Listed below are T cell receptor beta chains from one sample, sequenced in a study of CD8 T cells in Susac syndrome. MiXCR, applied by TCRdb to the immunoSEQ multiplex PCR reads, yields one record per CDR3 protein. The sample has 150,000 to 200,000 distinct CDR3 sequences, about 94% seen once. Sequences were obtained from CD4+ T cells from PBMCs. The origin of the receptors is a human donor with multiple sclerosis. Both conserved end residues are part of each CDR3.

j_call,v_call,cdr3_aa
TRBJ2-1,TRBV2,CASSEGRQLNEQFF
TRBJ1-4,TRBV4-3,CASSHDRGLGEKLFF
TRBJ1-1,TRBV7-9,CASSPTLEAFF
TRBJ2-1,TRBV28,CATRDTNYNEQFF
TRBJ2-1,TRBV2,CASTGVGGAKEQFF
TRBJ2-3,TRBV5-8,CASSVGQGATDTQYF
TRBJ1-2,TRBV11-2,CASSSEDYGYTF
TRBJ2-6,TRBV27,CASSRRGAGANVLTF
TRBJ2-1,TRBV2,CASSGGSGRVKQFF
TRBJ2-5,TRBV11-2,CASSLTGAKTQYF
TRBJ1-3,TRBV7-9,CASSLAGGNSGNTIYF
TRBJ2-1,TRBV28,CASSRAVASGRDEQFF
TRBJ2-3,TRBV3-1,CASSQGRTNTDTQYF
TRBJ2-3,TRBV28,CASSRARVTDTQYF
TRBJ2-3,TRBV20-1,CSARDISGLSTDTQYF
TRBJ2-7,TRBV28,CASSSSRGRRDEQYF
TRBJ1-5,TRBV20-1,CSASPALDQPQHF
TRBJ2-3,TRBV20-1,CSAINSGGGDTQYF
TRBJ1-5,TRBV5-4,CASSWGGPDSNQPQHF
TRBJ1-3,TRBV9,CASSAGQGTGNTIYF
TRBJ2-1,TRBV12-3/TRBV12-4,CASSATSGSSQIF
TRBJ1-1,TRBV6-5,CASSLNRGRTEAFF
TRBJ1-1,TRBV30,CAWSVLRGRAFF
TRBJ2-3,TRBV28,CASSRQGSTDTQYF
TRBJ1-2,TRBV3-1,CASSQMEGPYGYTF
TRBJ2-7,TRBV11-2,CASRFFGRIEQYF
TRBJ1-1,TRBV7-2,CASSLTARSTEAFF
TRBJ1-2,TRBV12-3/TRBV12-4,CASSLEAGYGYGYTF
TRBJ2-1,TRBV9,CASSFDSSSYNEQFF
TRBJ2-3,TRBV7-2,CASSLGARRVTDTQYF
TRBJ2-5,TRBV9,CASSVFGTTQETQYF
TRBJ1-2,TRBV2,CASSESQGYGYTF
TRBJ1-2,TRBV27,CASSQDGNYGYTF
TRBJ1-5,TRBV29-1,CSVLLTSNQPQHF
TRBJ2-3,TRBV29-1,CSVAIQGNPTDTQYF
TRBJ1-2,TRBV5-6,CASSPGTAHYGYTF
TRBJ1-1,TRBV5-1,CATTTGRVGDTEAFF
TRBJ2-7,TRBV5-1,CASSLWQGAAEQYF
TRBJ1-1,TRBV6-5,CASSYSGFHRQDTEAFF
TRBJ2-7,TRBV7-2,CASSFTSGRVEQYF
TRBJ2-7,TRBV24-1,CATSDEGPQQYF
TRBJ2-5,TRBV10-3,CATHEAGRDDLSETQYF
TRBJ2-7,TRBV2,CASSSPTLGAQTYEQYF
TRBJ2-2,TRBV5-6,CASSLRVGASNTGELFF
TRBJ1-1,TRBV30,CAWKVNTEAFF
TRBJ2-7,TRBV5-4,CASSFGGRVDEQYF
TRBJ2-5,TRBV19,CASSIEVGGPRETQYF
TRBJ1-3,TRBV5-4,CASSLTGMGGNTIYF
TRBJ2-5,TRBV24-1,CATSGETSGRGEETQYF
TRBJ2-2,TRBV5-6,CASRRNTGELFF
TRBJ1-1,TRBV12-3/TRBV12-4,CASSHFGMNTEAFF
TRBJ2-1,TRBV2,CASSEGKSYNEQFF
TRBJ1-5,TRBV7-2,CASSSAGGNQPQHF
TRBJ2-7,TRBV20-1,CSARDDIYEQYF